This TCR beta chain was found in a study of blood T cell repertoires in COVID-19. About the research overall: T cells, B-cell-depleted T cells, or PBMCs provided the cDNA or gDNA that served as material.

This clone appeared once. The authors' processing: Reference gene primer amplification in the assay estimated nucleated cell counts. TCRdb's table, derived via immunoSEQ multiplex PCR, lists solely in-frame clones and lacks some. V and J calls plus clone size are reproduced from that table; the DNA served to infer D and trimming. Among under 300,000 clones listed, about nine tenths were seen once. Participant age was roughly 18 to 89 years, and participants resided in about two dozen US areas. Clinical history as reported by participants underpinned cohort assignment. The length of the CDR3 is 14 residues. Trimming took 5 bases from V and 8 from J; bases not matched to a gene: 7. The germline CDR1 and CDR2 sequences are SEHNR and FQNEAQ (reference sequence).

Sequencing was performed on PBMCs or T cells enriched from blood (not recorded which). The gene calls are TRBV7-9 and TRBJ1-4; 8 bases agree with TRBD1. This clonotype was obtained from a woman aged 25-40 years with acute COVID-19. CDR3 DNA sequence: TGTGCCAGCAGCACCAACCGGGACAGGGAAAAACTGTTTTTT. This encodes CASSTNRDREKLFF.